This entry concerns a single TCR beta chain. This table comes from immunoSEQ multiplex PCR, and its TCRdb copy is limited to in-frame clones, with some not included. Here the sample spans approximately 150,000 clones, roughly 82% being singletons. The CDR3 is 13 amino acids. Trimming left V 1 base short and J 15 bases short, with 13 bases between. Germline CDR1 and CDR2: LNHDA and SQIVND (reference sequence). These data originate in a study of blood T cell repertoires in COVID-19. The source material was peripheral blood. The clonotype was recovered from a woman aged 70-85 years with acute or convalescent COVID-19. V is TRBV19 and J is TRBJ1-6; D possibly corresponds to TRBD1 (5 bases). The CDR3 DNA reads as TGTGCCAGTAGTATAGGGCGGGGACCAGGCCTCCACTTT. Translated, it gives CASSIGRGPGLHF.